This record concerns one T cell receptor beta chain sequence. In the authors' methods: How many nucleated cells were present was estimated from reference gene primer amplification. Generated by immunoSEQ multiplex PCR, the TCRdb table keeps only in-frame clones and is missing some. The D gene and trimming were derived from the DNA, and the V and J assignments and clone size from that table. The table has 60,000 to 90,000 clones, about 83% seen once. The data belong to a study of blood T cell repertoires in COVID-19. Study background: Collection of acute and convalescent COVID-19 samples took place in the United States, Italy and Spain.

There are 16 residues in the CDR3. With 4 bases removed from V and 1 base from J, the gap between germline ends came to 17 bases. Germline values: CDR1 MNHEY, CDR2 SVGEGT. This TCR derives from a man aged 50 to 60 with acute or convalescent COVID-19. The chain has TRBV6-2 or TRBV6-3 and TRBJ2-7; D is ambiguous. The sample was peripheral blood. The CDR3 nucleotides are TGTGCCAGCAGTTTTCCCATAGTCCGATCGTCCTACGAGCAGTACTTC. Its protein product is CASSFPIVRSSYEQYF.